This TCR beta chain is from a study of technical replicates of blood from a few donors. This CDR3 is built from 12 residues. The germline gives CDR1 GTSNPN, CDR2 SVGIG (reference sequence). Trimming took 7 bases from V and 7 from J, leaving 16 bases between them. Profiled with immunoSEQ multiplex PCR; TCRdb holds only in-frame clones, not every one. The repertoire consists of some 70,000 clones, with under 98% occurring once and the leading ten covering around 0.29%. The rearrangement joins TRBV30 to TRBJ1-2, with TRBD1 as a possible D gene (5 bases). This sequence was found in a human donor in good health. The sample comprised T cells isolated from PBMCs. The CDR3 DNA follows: TGTGCCTATGAAGGGGTAGCTTTTGGCTACACCTTC. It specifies CAYEGVAFGYTF. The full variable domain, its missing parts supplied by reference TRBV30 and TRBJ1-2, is SQTIHQWPATLVQPVGSPLSLECTVEGTSNPNLYWYRQAAGRGLQLLFYSVGIGQISSEVPQNLSASRPQDRQFILSSKKLLLSDSGFYLCAYEGVAFGYTFGSGTRLTVV.